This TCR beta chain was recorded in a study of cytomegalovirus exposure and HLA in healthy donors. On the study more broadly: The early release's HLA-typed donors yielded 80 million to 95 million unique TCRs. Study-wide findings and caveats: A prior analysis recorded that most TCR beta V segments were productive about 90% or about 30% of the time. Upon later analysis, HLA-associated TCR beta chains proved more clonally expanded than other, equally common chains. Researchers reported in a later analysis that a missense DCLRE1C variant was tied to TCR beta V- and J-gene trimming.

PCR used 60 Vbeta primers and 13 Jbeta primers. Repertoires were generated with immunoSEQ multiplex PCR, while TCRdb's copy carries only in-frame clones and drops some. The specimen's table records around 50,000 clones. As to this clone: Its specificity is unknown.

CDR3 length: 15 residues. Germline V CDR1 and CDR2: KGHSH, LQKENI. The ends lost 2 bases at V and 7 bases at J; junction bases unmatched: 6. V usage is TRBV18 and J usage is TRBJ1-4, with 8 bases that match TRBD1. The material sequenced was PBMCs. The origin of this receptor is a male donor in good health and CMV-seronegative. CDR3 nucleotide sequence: TGTGCCAGCTCACCAAGGACAGGGTTATCTGAAAAACTGTTTTTT. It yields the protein CASSPRTGLSEKLFF. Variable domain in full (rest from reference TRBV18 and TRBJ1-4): NAGVMQNPRHLVRRRGQEARLRCSPMKGHSHVYWYRQLPEEGLKFMVYLQKENIIDESGMPKERFSAEFPKEGPSILRIQQVVRGDSAAYFCASSPRTGLSEKLFFGSGTQLSVL.